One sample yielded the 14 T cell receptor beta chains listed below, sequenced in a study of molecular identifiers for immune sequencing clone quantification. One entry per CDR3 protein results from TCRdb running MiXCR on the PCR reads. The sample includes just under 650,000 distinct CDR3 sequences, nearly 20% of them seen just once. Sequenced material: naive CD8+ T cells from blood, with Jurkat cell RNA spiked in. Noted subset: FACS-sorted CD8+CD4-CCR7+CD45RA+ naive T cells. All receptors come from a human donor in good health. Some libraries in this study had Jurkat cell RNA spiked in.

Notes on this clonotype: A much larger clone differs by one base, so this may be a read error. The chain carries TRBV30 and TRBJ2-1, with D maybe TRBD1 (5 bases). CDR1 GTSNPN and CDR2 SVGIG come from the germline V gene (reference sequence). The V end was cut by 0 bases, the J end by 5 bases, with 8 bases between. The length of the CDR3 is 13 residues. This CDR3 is CAWSVDSNNEQFF. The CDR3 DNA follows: TGTGCCTGGAGTGTCGACAGTAACAATGAGCAGTTCTTC.

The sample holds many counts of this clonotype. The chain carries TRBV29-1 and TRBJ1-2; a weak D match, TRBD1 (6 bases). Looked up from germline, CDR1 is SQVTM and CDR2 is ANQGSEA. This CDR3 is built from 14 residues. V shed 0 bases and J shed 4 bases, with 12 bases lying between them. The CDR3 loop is CSVEDLGAAYGYTF. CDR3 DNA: TGCAGCGTTGAAGATCTGGGGGCAGCCTATGGCTACACCTTC.

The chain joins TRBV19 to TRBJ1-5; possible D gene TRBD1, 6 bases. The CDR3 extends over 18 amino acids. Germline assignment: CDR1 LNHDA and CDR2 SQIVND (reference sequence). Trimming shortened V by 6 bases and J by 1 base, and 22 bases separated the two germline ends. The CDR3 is CASRNTGIEVWSNQPQHF. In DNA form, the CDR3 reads TGTGCCAGTAGAAATACAGGGATTGAGGTTTGGAGCAATCAGCCCCAGCATTTT. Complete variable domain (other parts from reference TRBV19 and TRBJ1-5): DGGITQSPKYLFRKEGQNVTLSCEQNLNHDAMYWYRQDPGQGLRLIYYSQIVNDFQKGDIAEGYSVSREKKESFPLTVTSAQKNPTAFYLCASRNTGIEVWSNQPQHFGDGTRLSIL.

CDR3 coding DNA: TGTGCCAGCAGCCTCCCGGACAGGGGAGAGCAGTACTTC. Translating it yields CASSLPDRGEQYF. The genes are TRBV5-6 and TRBJ2-7, with 9 bases fitting TRBD1. Germline lookup yields CDR1 SGHDT and CDR2 YYEEEE. This CDR3 has 13 residues. J gave up 7 bases and V 4 bases, and 6 bases lay outside the gene matches.

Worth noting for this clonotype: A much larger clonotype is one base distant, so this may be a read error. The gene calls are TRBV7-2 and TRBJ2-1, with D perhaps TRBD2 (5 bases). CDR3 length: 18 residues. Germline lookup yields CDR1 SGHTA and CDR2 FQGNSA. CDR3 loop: CASSLNLKSGSSYNGQFF. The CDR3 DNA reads TGTGCCAGCAGCTTAAATTTAAAAAGCGGAAGCTCCTACAATGGGCAGTTCTTC.

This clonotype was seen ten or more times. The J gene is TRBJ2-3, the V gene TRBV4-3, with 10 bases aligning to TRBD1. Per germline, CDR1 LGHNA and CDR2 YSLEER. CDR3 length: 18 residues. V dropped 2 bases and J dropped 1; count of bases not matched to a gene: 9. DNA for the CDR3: TGCGCCAGCAGCCAATGGGGAGCCGGGACAGGGGGCACAGATACGCAGTATTTT. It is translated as CASSQWGAGTGGTDTQYF.

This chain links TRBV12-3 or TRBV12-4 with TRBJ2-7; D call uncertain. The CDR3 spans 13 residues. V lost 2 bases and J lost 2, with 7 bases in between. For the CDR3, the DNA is TGTGCCAGCAGTTTACACAGCACCTACGAGCAGTACTTC. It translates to CASSLHSTYEQYF.

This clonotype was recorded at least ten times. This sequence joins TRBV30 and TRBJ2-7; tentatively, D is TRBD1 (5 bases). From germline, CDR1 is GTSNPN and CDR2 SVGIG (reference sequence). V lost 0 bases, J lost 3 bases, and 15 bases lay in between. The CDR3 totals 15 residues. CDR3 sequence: CAWSVRVGVRYEQYF. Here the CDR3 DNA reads TGTGCCTGGAGTGTACGAGTAGGGGTACGCTACGAGCAGTACTTC.

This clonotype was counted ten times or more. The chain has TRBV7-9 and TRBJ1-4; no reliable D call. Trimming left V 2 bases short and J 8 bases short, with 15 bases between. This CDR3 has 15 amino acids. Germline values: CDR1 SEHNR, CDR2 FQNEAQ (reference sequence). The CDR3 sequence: CASSLIWTGREKLFF. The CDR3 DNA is TGTGCCAGCAGCTTAATTTGGACTGGGAGAGAAAAACTGTTTTTT.

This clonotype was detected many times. The CDR3 DNA follows: TGTGCCAGCAGCTTGGTGGTTAGGCCAGGGAGCGGCGGAAACACCATATATTTT. Encoded protein: CASSLVVRPGSGGNTIYF. This rearrangement joins TRBV5-4 to TRBJ1-3; D is perhaps TRBD1 (5 bases). The CDR3 covers 18 residues. Trimming took 0 bases from V and 4 from J, leaving 20 bases between them. Germline V gene sequence: CDR1 SGHNT, CDR2 YYREEE (reference sequence).

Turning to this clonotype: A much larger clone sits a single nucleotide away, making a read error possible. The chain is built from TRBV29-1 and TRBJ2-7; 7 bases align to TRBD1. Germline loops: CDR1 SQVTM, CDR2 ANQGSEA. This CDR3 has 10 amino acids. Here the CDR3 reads CSVVGGERYF. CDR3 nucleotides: TGCAGCGTTGTAGGGGGCGAGCGGTACTTC.

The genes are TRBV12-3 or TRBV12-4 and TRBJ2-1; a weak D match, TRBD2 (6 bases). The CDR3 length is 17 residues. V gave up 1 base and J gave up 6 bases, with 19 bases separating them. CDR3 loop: CASSLGGWREESNEQFF. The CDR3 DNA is TGTGCCAGCAGTTTAGGGGGTTGGAGGGAGGAATCCAATGAGCAGTTCTTC.

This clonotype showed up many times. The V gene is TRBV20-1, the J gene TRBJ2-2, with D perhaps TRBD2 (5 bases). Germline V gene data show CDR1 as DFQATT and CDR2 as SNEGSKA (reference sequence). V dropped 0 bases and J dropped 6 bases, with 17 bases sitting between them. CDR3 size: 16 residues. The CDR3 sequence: CSARDLTSERAGELFF. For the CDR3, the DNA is TGCAGTGCTAGAGATTTGACCTCAGAGAGGGCCGGGGAGCTGTTTTTT.

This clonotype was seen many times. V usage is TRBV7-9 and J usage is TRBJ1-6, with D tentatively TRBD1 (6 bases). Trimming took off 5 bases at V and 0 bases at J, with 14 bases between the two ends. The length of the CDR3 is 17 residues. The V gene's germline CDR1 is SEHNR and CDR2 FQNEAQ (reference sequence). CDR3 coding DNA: TGTGCCAGCAGCCCCCCGGGGGCCAGCTCCTATAATTCACCCCTCCACTTT. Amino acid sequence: CASSPPGASSYNSPLHF.